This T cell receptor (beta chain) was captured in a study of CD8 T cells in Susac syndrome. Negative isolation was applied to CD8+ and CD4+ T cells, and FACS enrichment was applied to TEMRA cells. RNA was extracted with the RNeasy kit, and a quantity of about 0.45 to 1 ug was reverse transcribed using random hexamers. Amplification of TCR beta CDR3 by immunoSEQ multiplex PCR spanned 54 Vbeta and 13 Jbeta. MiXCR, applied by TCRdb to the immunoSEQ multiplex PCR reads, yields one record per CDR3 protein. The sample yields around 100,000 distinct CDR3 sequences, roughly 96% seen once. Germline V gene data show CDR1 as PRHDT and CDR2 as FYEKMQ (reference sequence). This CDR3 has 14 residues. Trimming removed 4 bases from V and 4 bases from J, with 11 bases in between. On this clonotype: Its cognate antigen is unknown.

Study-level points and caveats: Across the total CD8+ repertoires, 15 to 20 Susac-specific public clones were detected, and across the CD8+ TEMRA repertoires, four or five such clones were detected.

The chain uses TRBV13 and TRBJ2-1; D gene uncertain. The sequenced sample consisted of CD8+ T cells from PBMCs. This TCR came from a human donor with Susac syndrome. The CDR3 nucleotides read TGTGCCAGCAGCTCACCCGACCAGTACAATGAGCAGTTCTTC. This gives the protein CASSSPDQYNEQFF.